The source of this T cell receptor beta chain is a study of T cells in Graves' hyperthyroidism and ophthalmopathy. Amplification targeted TCR beta CDR3 regions from RNA transcripts. A set of HTBI primers served as the primers for a first-round RT-PCR of the TCR CDR3. TCRdb ran MiXCR on the multiplex PCR reads and lists one entry per CDR3 protein. This sample has a few hundred thousand distinct CDR3 sequences, with under 60% found just once. This clonotype was seen only once. CDR3 length: 16 amino acids. The V gene lost 3 bases and the J gene lost 3 bases, with 17 bases spanning the gap. CDR1 is LNHDA, CDR2 SQIVND, per germline (reference sequence).

The TCR originated in a woman younger than 35 with Graves' hyperthyroidism. This sequence joins TRBV19 and TRBJ1-2; D unclear. Sequencing was performed on peripheral blood or thyroid tissue (not recorded which). The CDR3 loop is CASSIFSRRSHYGYTF. CDR3 in DNA: TGTGCCAGTAGTATCTTCTCCCGACGAAGCCACTATGGCTACACCTTC.